Here is one T cell receptor (beta chain) with its context. As yet, its antigen is unknown. Repertoires were generated with immunoSEQ multiplex PCR, while TCRdb's copy carries only in-frame clones and drops some. The sample shows tens of thousands of clones, approximately 84% of them seen only once. V was trimmed by 6 bases and J by 5 bases, leaving 12 bases between them. The CDR3 has 13 amino acids. Germline CDR1 and CDR2: LGHNT and FRNRAP. This sample stems from a study of T cell clonotyping in hematopoietic cell transplantation. General study points: Graft donor and pretransplant recipient Inverse Simpson Index values predicted broader posttransplant TCR diversity. At the given depth, recipient repertoires were over 97% de novo clonotypes.

Time point in this sample: recipient sample about 28 days before transplant, after cytoreduction. Samples: about 28 days before transplant, then days 30, 100 and 180 after. The rearrangement joins TRBV12-5 to TRBJ2-3; D uncertain. This clonotype was sampled from a man aged 55 to 70 with biphenotypic leukemia. Some clones in this sample may be carry-over from other donors' samples. This sample comprised peripheral blood mononuclear cells, obtained before stem cell transplant. The CDR3 reads CASGLSSVDTQYF. The DNA of the CDR3 is TGTGCTAGTGGCCTCAGTTCGGTAGATACGCAGTATTTT.